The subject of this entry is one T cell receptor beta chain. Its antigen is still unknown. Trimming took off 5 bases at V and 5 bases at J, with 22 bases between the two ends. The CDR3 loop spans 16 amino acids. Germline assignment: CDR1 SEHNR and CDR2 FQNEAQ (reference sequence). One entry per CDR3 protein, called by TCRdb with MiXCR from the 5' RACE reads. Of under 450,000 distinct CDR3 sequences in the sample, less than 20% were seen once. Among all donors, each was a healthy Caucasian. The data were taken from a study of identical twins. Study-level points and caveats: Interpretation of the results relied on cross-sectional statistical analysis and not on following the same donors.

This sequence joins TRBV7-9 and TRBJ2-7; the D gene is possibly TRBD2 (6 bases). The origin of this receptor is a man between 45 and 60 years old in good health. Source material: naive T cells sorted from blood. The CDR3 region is CASSPSAGPNYDEQYF. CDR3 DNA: TGTGCCAGCAGCCCCTCCGCGGGGCCCAACTACGACGAGCAGTACTTC.